This T cell receptor (beta chain) was sequenced in a study of cytomegalovirus exposure and HLA in healthy donors. General study results and limits: In an earlier analysis, about 87% or about 30%: the productive usage of most TCR beta V segments.

Comments on this clone: The antigen remains undetermined.

Germline V gene data show CDR1 as GTSNPN and CDR2 as SVGIG (reference sequence). This CDR3 spans 16 amino acids. The V gene lost 0 bases and the J gene lost 2 bases, with 16 bases spanning the gap. A multiplex PCR was run with 60 Vbeta primers and 13 Jbeta primers. Some clones are missing from TCRdb's copy, which holds only in-frame ones; the method was immunoSEQ multiplex PCR. The data contain around 160,000 clones, 80% to 85% of them singletons. The clonotype originates from a male donor in good health and CMV-seropositive. Sequences were obtained from PBMCs. The chain links TRBV30 to TRBJ1-2, with D unresolved. This CDR3 reads CAWSVRMAVLNYGYTF. In DNA form, the CDR3 reads TGTGCCTGGAGTGTGAGGATGGCAGTCCTAAACTATGGCTACACCTTC.